These 17 T cell receptor beta chains share one sample of origin, sequenced in a study of T-cell reconstitution after alpha-beta-depleted transplantation in children. Construction of the TCRbeta library involved unique molecular identifiers. Each CDR3 protein gets one entry after TCRdb re-called the PCR reads with MiXCR. Of about 610,000 distinct CDR3 sequences listed, about 11% are singletons. The sequences come from PBMCs from the stem cell graft donor, collected from the stem cell graft. All receptors come from a human donor who donated a stem cell graft to a child with acute myeloid leukemia.

This clonotype was detected many times. The chain couples TRBV14 to TRBJ2-7; D is ambiguous. Germline CDR1 is SGHDN and CDR2 is FVKESK. Between the trimmed V and J ends, which lost 1 base and 6 bases, there was a span of 7 bases. The CDR3 covers 12 residues. The CDR3 loop reads CASSQAGFEQYF. The CDR3 nucleotides are TGTGCCAGCAGCCAAGCAGGATTCGAGCAGTACTTC.

Many counts were recorded for this clonotype. The rearrangement uses TRBV20-1 and TRBJ2-2; 10 positions agree with TRBD2. V was clipped by 0 bases and J by 5 bases; unmatched bases: 9. CDR3 length: 17 amino acids. Germline CDR1 reads DFQATT; CDR2 reads SNEGSKA (reference sequence). CDR3 sequence reads: CSARDGLAGAGTGELFF. The CDR3 region has the DNA TGCAGTGCTAGAGATGGGCTAGCGGGAGCGGGGACCGGGGAGCTGTTTTTT.

The chain couples TRBV30 to TRBJ1-5; possible D gene TRBD1, 6 bases. The germline V gene encodes CDR1 GTSNPN and CDR2 SVGIG (reference sequence). V gave up 0 bases and J gave up 0 bases, with 12 bases separating them. The CDR3 is 16 amino acids. The CDR3 DNA sequence: TGTGCCTGGAGTGTACAGGGCTTGTATAGCAATCAGCCCCAGCATTTT. Translating gives CAWSVQGLYSNQPQHF.

Regarding this clonotype: A read error is possible here, since a much larger clone lies one base away. This rearrangement joins TRBV7-2 to TRBJ2-3; 7 nucleotides agree with TRBD1. The CDR3 has 13 residues. V was pared by 8 bases and J by 1 base, with 3 bases of the junction left unmatched. CDR1 and CDR2 (germline): SGHTA, FQGNSA. CDR3 sequence: CASGGQGTDTQYF. CDR3 nucleotides: TGTGCCAGCGGCGGACAGGGCACAGATACGCAGTATTTT.

This clonotype was seen at least ten times. The V gene is TRBV9, the J gene TRBJ1-1; 8 bases agree with TRBD1. The CDR3 is 12 amino acids. From germline, CDR1 is SGDLS and CDR2 YYNGEE. Unmatched junction bases numbered 1, after V lost 0 bases and J lost 9 bases. CDR3 sequence: CASSVGTGKAFF. The CDR3 coding sequence is TGTGCCAGCAGCGTAGGGACAGGGAAAGCTTTCTTT.

This clonotype showed up many times. The junction departs from germline at one end; a sequencing error may be responsible. The chain employs TRBV6-1 and TRBJ1-5, with 8 bases lining up with TRBD1. This CDR3 contains 14 residues. Germline-derived CDR1 and CDR2 are MNHNS and SASEGT. As DNA, the CDR3 is TGTGCCAGCATTGAATACAGGGGGAATCAGCCCCAGCATTTT. It translates to CASIEYRGNQPQHF.

The table lists this clonotype with many counts. The chain is built from TRBV20-1 and TRBJ1-1, with 7 bases aligning to TRBD1. This CDR3 is built from 14 residues. V shed 3 bases, J shed 1 base, and the junction held 5 bases outside the gene matches. Per the germline V gene, CDR1 is DFQATT and CDR2 is SNEGSKA (reference sequence). CDR3 amino acids: CSASRQGTNTEAFF. In DNA form, the CDR3 reads TGCAGTGCTAGCCGACAGGGAACGAACACTGAAGCTTTCTTT.

The chain links TRBV6-5 to TRBJ1-1, with TRBD1 matching over 8 bases. The CDR3 contains 18 residues. The germline CDR1 and CDR2 sequences are MNHEY and SVGAGI. J was trimmed by 1 base and V by 2 bases; bases with no gene match: 12. The CDR3 reads CASSYVQASGGRNTEAFF. The CDR3 nucleotides are TGTGCCAGCAGTTACGTACAGGCGTCAGGGGGCAGGAACACTGAAGCTTTCTTT.

This chain joins TRBV3-1 and TRBJ2-2; 8 bases align to TRBD2. The germline V gene has CDR1 LGHDT and CDR2 YNNKEL (reference sequence). Unmatched junction bases numbered 1, after V lost 1 base and J lost 0 bases. The CDR3 loop spans 16 amino acids. CDR3 coding DNA: TGTGCCAGCAGCCAAGGAGCGGGGGCGAACACCGGGGAGCTGTTTTTT. It translates to CASSQGAGANTGELFF.

V gene TRBV12-3 or TRBV12-4 combines with J gene TRBJ2-7; D gene uncertain. The germline V and J ends were trimmed by 0 bases and 4 bases, with 10 bases remaining between them. The CDR3 has 14 amino acids. CDR3 DNA sequence: TGTGCCAGCAGTTTAGCAATCGGGCCTTACGAGCAGTACTTC. It yields the protein CASSLAIGPYEQYF.

This clonotype appeared many times. The chain couples TRBV12-3 or TRBV12-4 to TRBJ2-6; perhaps TRBD2 as D (5 bases). The V gene lost 8 bases and the J gene lost 3 bases, with 8 bases spanning the gap. The CDR3 totals 13 residues. The chain's CDR3 is CASRRSGANVLTF. The DNA of the CDR3 is TGTGCCAGCCGGAGGAGTGGGGCCAACGTCCTGACTTTC.

The chain carries TRBV5-1 and TRBJ2-2, with D unclear. Trimming took 3 bases from V and 4 from J, leaving 7 bases between them. CDR3 size: 13 residues. CDR1 and CDR2 from the germline V gene are SGHRS and YFSETQ. The CDR3 spells CASSSYLTGELFF. In DNA form, the CDR3 reads TGCGCCAGCAGCTCTTACCTCACCGGGGAGCTGTTTTTT. The entire variable domain, with the rest obtained from reference TRBV5-1 and TRBJ2-2, is as follows: KAGVTQTPRYLIKTRGQQVTLSCSPISGHRSVSWYQQTPGQGLQFLFEYFSETQRNKGNFPGRFSGRQFSNSRSEMNVSTLELGDSALYLCASSSYLTGELFFGEGSRLTVL.

This clonotype appeared a few times. J is TRBJ2-1 and V is TRBV5-6; 13 bases fit TRBD2. V shed 6 bases, J shed 7 bases, and the junction held 4 bases outside the gene matches. This CDR3 has 14 amino acids. Germline-derived CDR1 and CDR2 are SGHDT and YYEEEE. The CDR3 here is CASTKTSGRNEQFF. In nucleotides, the CDR3 is TGTGCCAGCACTAAGACTAGCGGGAGGAATGAGCAGTTCTTC.

The V and J genes are TRBV28 and TRBJ2-3; tentatively, D is TRBD2 (5 bases). The CDR3 is made up of 15 amino acids. Germline V gene data show CDR1 as MDHEN and CDR2 as SYDVKM. The V end lost 6 bases, the J end lost 0 bases, and 13 bases lay between the germline ends. The chain's CDR3 is CASSALGGSTDTQYF. DNA of the CDR3: TGTGCCAGCAGCGCCCTTGGCGGGAGCACAGATACGCAGTATTTT.

Of note for this clonotype: The junction differs from germline at one of its ends, possibly a read error. CDR3 coding DNA: TGTGCTAGCAGCCCCCGCGTGGACCCTGGCACCGGGGAGCTGTTTTTT. Protein sequence: CASSPRVDPGTGELFF. The chain is built from TRBV7-7 and TRBJ2-2; D is unclear. The V gene's germline CDR1 is SSHAT and CDR2 FNYEAQ (reference sequence). This CDR3 is 16 amino acids long.

The rearrangement uses TRBV5-8 and TRBJ2-1; 7 bases are shared with TRBD1. With V trimmed by 4 bases and J by 14 bases, 9 bases remained unmatched. The CDR3 runs 12 residues. Per germline, CDR1 SGHTS and CDR2 YDEGEE. The CDR3 loop reads CASSLRQGDKFF. In nucleotides, the CDR3 is TGTGCCAGCAGCCTTCGGCAGGGGGATAAGTTCTTC.

There are a few counts of this clonotype. The rearrangement links TRBV20-1 to TRBJ2-1; no clear D. V was clipped by 5 bases and J by 0 bases, with 14 bases between them. This CDR3 contains 15 residues. Germline CDR1 and CDR2: DFQATT and SNEGSKA (reference sequence). CDR3 DNA sequence: TGCAGTGCTGTGGACCCCCGGGCCTCCTACAATGAGCAGTTCTTC. Its protein is CSAVDPRASYNEQFF.